This entry lists 21 T cell receptor beta chains sequenced from one sample in a study of T cell responses to AZD1222 COVID-19 vaccine. TCRdb keeps only in-frame clones here, not all; method: immunoSEQ multiplex PCR. The data hold some 97,000 clones, with 80% to 90% observed a single time. The specimen was peripheral blood, collected on day 0 of AZD1222 vaccination. The receptors originated from an adult in good health.

This clone is a singleton in its sample. This chain connects TRBV2 to TRBJ2-5, with TRBD2 matching over 7 bases. V lost 8 bases and J lost 0; bases outside the gene matches: 3. The germline CDR1 and CDR2 sequences are SNHLY and FYNNEI. The CDR3 covers 13 residues. The CDR3 DNA reads TGTGCCAGCGGCCGGGGGGACCAAGAGACCCAGTACTTC. Translated, it gives CASGRGDQETQYF.

The chain has TRBV5-1 and TRBJ1-2; TRBD1 matches 9 bases. V was clipped by 0 bases and J by 7 bases; unmatched bases: 16. The germline gives CDR1 SGHRS, CDR2 YFSETQ. The CDR3 extends over 18 amino acids. The DNA of the CDR3 is TGCGCCAGCAGCTTGGATATCCGAACCAAACAGGGGGCGGGTGGCTACACCTTC. Protein product: CASSLDIRTKQGAGGYTF.

The chain is built from TRBV28 and TRBJ1-3; D gene ambiguous. The CDR3 has 17 residues. V was clipped by 4 bases and J by 2 bases, with 18 bases between them. The V gene's germline CDR1 is MDHEN and CDR2 SYDVKM. CDR3 loop: CASSSGGPDGTGNTIYF. CDR3 nucleotide sequence: TGTGCCAGCAGTTCCGGCGGACCGGACGGTACTGGAAACACCATATATTTT. The full variable domain, rest sourced from reference TRBV28 and TRBJ1-3, is DVKVTQSSRYLVKRTGEKVFLECVQDMDHENMFWYRQDPGLGLRLIYFSYDVKMKEKGDIPEGYSVSREKKERFSLILESASTNQTSMYLCASSSGGPDGTGNTIYFGEGSWLTVV.

The rearrangement links TRBV18 to TRBJ2-1, with 11 bases that match TRBD2. Germline trimming cut 3 bases from V and 6 bases from J; bases unmatched to any gene: 4. In germline, CDR1 is KGHSH, CDR2 LQKENI. This CDR3 comprises 15 residues. The CDR3 reads CASSPTSGGRNEQFF. The CDR3 nucleotides read TGTGCCAGCTCACCTACTAGCGGGGGCCGCAATGAGCAGTTCTTC. Full variable domain (outside the CDR3, taken from reference TRBV18 and TRBJ2-1): NAGVMQNPRHLVRRRGQEARLRCSPMKGHSHVYWYRQLPEEGLKFMVYLQKENIIDESGMPKERFSAEFPKEGPSILRIQQVVRGDSAAYFCASSPTSGGRNEQFFGPGTRLTVL.

The chain recombines TRBV18 with TRBJ2-3; D is possibly TRBD2 (6 bases). The V end lost 0 bases, the J end lost 2 bases, and 9 bases lay between the germline ends. The CDR3 length is 15 residues. The germline V gene has CDR1 KGHSH and CDR2 LQKENI. The CDR3 nucleotides are TGTGCCAGCTCACCACCGGCGGGGACCACAGATACGCAGTATTTT. Its translation: CASSPPAGTTDTQYF.

A few counts support this clone. CDR3 DNA: TGCGCCAGCAGCTTGAGGGTTGGGACTGAAGCTTTCTTT. Translated, it gives CASSLRVGTEAFF. The J gene is TRBJ1-1, the V gene TRBV5-1; D is ambiguous. V was cut by 1 base and J by 5 bases, with 9 bases left in between. CDR1 and CDR2 from the germline V gene are SGHRS and YFSETQ. The CDR3 contains 13 residues.

The V and J genes are TRBV7-9 and TRBJ2-3; TRBD1 agrees at 10 bases. The germline CDR1 and CDR2 sequences are SEHNR and FQNEAQ (reference sequence). The V gene end was trimmed by 3 bases and the J gene end by 6 bases; junction bases not matched to a gene: 6. The CDR3 runs 15 residues. The CDR3 DNA sequence: TGTGCCAGCAGCTTTCGACAGGGGGCTAGGGATACGCAGTATTTT. Translated, it gives CASSFRQGARDTQYF.

V usage is TRBV7-3 and J usage is TRBJ1-1, with D perhaps TRBD1 (6 bases). Trimming left V 2 bases short and J 4 bases short, with 11 bases between. Germline loops: CDR1 SGHTA, CDR2 FQGTGA. The CDR3 runs to 14 residues. The CDR3 bases are TGTGCCAGCAGCTTAGTGGGGGGGCCCACTGAAGCTTTCTTT. It specifies CASSLVGGPTEAFF.

This sequence joins TRBV7-6 and TRBJ1-1; D uncertain. Germline values: CDR1 SGHVS, CDR2 FNYEAQ. The CDR3 has 14 amino acids. The V and J ends lost 1 base and 1 base respectively, with 7 bases between them. The CDR3 DNA reads TGTGCCAGCAGCTTAGGGTTAGAGAACACTGAAGCTTTCTTT. This translates into CASSLGLENTEAFF. The full variable domain, in which reference TRBV7-6 and TRBJ1-1 provide the parts outside the CDR3, is GAGVSQSPRYKVTKRGQDVALRCDPISGHVSLYWYRQALGQGPEFLTYFNYEAQQDKSGLPNDRFSAERPEGSISTLTIQRTEQRDSAMYRCASSLGLENTEAFFGQGTRLTVV.

The V gene is TRBV2, the J gene TRBJ2-7; D possibly corresponds to TRBD2 (6 bases). V was shortened by 8 bases and J by 5 bases, with 19 bases between the two germline ends. Germline CDR1 reads SNHLY; CDR2 reads FYNNEI. This CDR3 comprises 14 residues. In nucleotides, the CDR3 is TGTGCCAGCGTCCAGGAACGGGGGTCAAACGAGCAGTACTTC. This codes for CASVQERGSNEQYF.

The chain employs TRBV19 and TRBJ1-2; D not certain. Trimming shortened V by 5 bases and J by 8 bases, and 27 bases separated the two germline ends. This CDR3 has 17 amino acids. Germline assignment: CDR1 LNHDA and CDR2 SQIVND (reference sequence). The CDR3 region is CASSSSREEGFWSGYTF. Written as DNA, the CDR3 is TGTGCCAGTAGTTCATCGCGGGAGGAGGGCTTTTGGTCCGGCTACACCTTC.

Only one count was recorded for this clone. The chain recombines TRBV3-1 (or the pseudogene TRBV3-2) with TRBJ1-6; no clear D. The CDR3 extends over 16 amino acids. The germline CDR1 and CDR2 sequences are LGHDT and YNNKEL (reference sequence). V was cut by 1 base and J by 2 bases, with 9 bases left in between. The CDR3: CASSQAPPAYNSPLHF. The DNA for the CDR3 is TGTGCCAGCAGCCAAGCTCCCCCGGCCTATAATTCACCCCTCCACTTT.

This sequence joins TRBV24-1 and TRBJ2-2; a possible D gene is TRBD2 (5 bases). CDR3 size: 17 residues. V shed 2 bases and J shed 6 bases, with 18 bases lying between them. Germline V CDR1 and CDR2: KGHDR, SFDVKD. The CDR3 nucleotides read TGTGCCACCAGTGATTCAATACTAGGCGGTCTCGCCGGGGAGCTGTTTTTT. Translating it yields CATSDSILGGLAGELFF.

The sample holds one count of this clone. V and J are TRBV12-3 or TRBV12-4 and TRBJ1-2; tentative D call: TRBD1 (5 bases). The CDR3 length is 13 residues. V dropped 6 bases and J dropped 4 bases, with 12 bases sitting between them. The CDR3 bases are TGTGCCAGCAGATCCGGGACGGGCTATGGCTACACCTTC. Translated: CASRSGTGYGYTF.

The chain couples TRBV6-5 to TRBJ1-1, with D unclear. The CDR3 runs to 14 residues. Germline V gene lookup returns CDR1 MNHEY and CDR2 SVGAGI. V was shortened by 2 bases and J by 1 base, with 8 bases between the two germline ends. The CDR3 region has the DNA TGTGCCAGCAGTTACGTGACTACGAACACTGAAGCTTTCTTT. Its translation: CASSYVTTNTEAFF.

Written as DNA, the CDR3 is TGTGCCAGCAGCCTAGACAGGGGGGGGCCTGAAGCTTTCTTT. Residues: CASSLDRGGPEAFF. The rearrangement links TRBV6-5 to TRBJ1-1, with 9 bases aligning to TRBD1. Trimming at V came to 6 bases and at J to 6 bases, leaving 8 bases not matched to a gene. CDR3 length equals 14 residues. Germline V gene sequence: CDR1 MNHEY, CDR2 SVGAGI.

The chain recombines TRBV15 with TRBJ1-2; tentatively, D is TRBD1 (6 bases). CDR1 and CDR2 (germline): LNHNV, YYDKDF (reference sequence). Trimming took 1 base from V and 3 from J, leaving 6 bases between them. The CDR3 is 13 amino acids. This CDR3 is CATSRGTDYGYTF. CDR3 nucleotide sequence: TGTGCCACCAGCAGAGGGACAGACTATGGCTACACCTTC.

The chain couples TRBV2 to TRBJ1-6, with TRBD1 as a possible D gene (6 bases). The CDR3 covers 15 residues. Trimming stripped 6 bases from V and 7 bases from J, with 16 bases between. CDR1 and CDR2 from the germline V gene are SNHLY and FYNNEI. CDR3 sequence (DNA): TGTGCCAGCAGGGGAAGGGGGGTCTCCAATTCACCCCTCCACTTT. This sequence encodes CASRGRGVSNSPLHF.

V and J are TRBV6-5 and TRBJ1-1; D is undetermined. V was pared by 6 bases and J by 5 bases, with 13 bases between. This CDR3 contains 13 residues. Germline V gives CDR1 MNHEY, CDR2 SVGAGI. CDR3 sequence: CASSRVGGTEAFF. DNA for the CDR3: TGTGCCAGCAGCCGAGTCGGCGGGACTGAAGCTTTCTTT.

The sample holds a few counts of this clone. This chain joins TRBV30 and TRBJ1-1; D not resolved. CDR1 GTSNPN and CDR2 SVGIG come from the germline V gene (reference sequence). The V end was cut by 4 bases, the J end by 5 bases, with 14 bases between. CDR3 length: 13 amino acids. CDR3 amino acids: CAWNLRSGTEAFF. The DNA of the CDR3 is TGTGCCTGGAATTTACGAAGTGGGACTGAAGCTTTCTTT.

The chain employs TRBV3-1 (or the pseudogene TRBV3-2) and TRBJ1-2, with D unclear. Germline V lookup: CDR1 LGHDT, CDR2 YNNKEL (reference sequence). V was shortened by 2 bases and J by 8 bases, with 9 bases between the two germline ends. CDR3 length: 12 amino acids. The CDR3 region is CASSQSRRGYTF. The CDR3 DNA is TGTGCCAGCAGCCAATCCAGAAGAGGCTACACCTTC.